A single T cell receptor (beta chain) is shown here with its context. Each gene name is a mouse one. The read stops 4 residues short of the end of the CDR3; the missing end is completed from the germline J gene. The same CDR3 can be traced to other DNA sequences in this sample. Sequencing used cDNA as its template, made by extracting RNA and reverse transcribing it. The table came from immunoSEQ multiplex PCR; TCRdb's copy has only in-frame clones and leaves some out. Altogether about 300,000 clones were found in the sample, and no singletons occur. The sample comes from a study of CD8+ T cells in alopecia areata. V trimming: 1 base; J trimming: 1 base; junction bases outside the gene matches: 1. This CDR3 is built from 15 residues. CDR1 and CDR2 (germline): NSHNY, SYGAGN. It was with CD4, CD8alpha, NKG2D, NKG2ACE and other markers that pooled cutaneous lymph node cells were sorted.

This sequence joins TRBV13-1 and TRBJ2-3; 9 nucleotides line up with TRBD2. The sample was CD4+ T cells sorted from a lymph node. This clonotype originated in a C3H/HeJ mouse with alopecia areata. Strain MHC haplotype: H2-k. The CDR3 loop is CASSDSGGGAETLYF. CDR3 DNA (partial): TGTGCCAGCAGTGATTCTGGGGGGGGTGCAGAA.